The 2 T cell receptor beta chains below come from one sample, sequenced in a study of regulatory T cells in long-lasting Graves disease. Building the TCR beta libraries relied on iRepertoire HTBI primers, and CDR3 regions underwent Arm-PCR. TCRdb re-analysed the multiplex PCR reads in MiXCR, keeping a single row per CDR3 protein. This table holds fewer than 650,000 distinct CDR3 sequences, about 16% found once. Described time point: newly diagnosed GD, antithyroid drugs for less than 3 months. RNA isolated from PBMCs was used to make the TCR library. A further study also used this sample, focusing on T cells in Graves' hyperthyroidism and ophthalmopathy.

The specimen comprised peripheral blood mononuclear cells (PBMCs), sampled at new diagnosis, from a patient treated with antithyroid drugs. The receptors stem from a man aged 18 to 29 with Graves disease.

The V call is TRBV30, the J call TRBJ2-1; tentative D call: TRBD2 (5 bases). The germline V gene encodes CDR1 GTSNPN and CDR2 SVGIG (reference sequence). The CDR3 length is 14 residues. V was trimmed by 4 bases and J by 3 bases, leaving 13 bases between them. The CDR3 DNA sequence: TGTGCCTGGACTAGCATCGGGTTCTACAATGAGCAGTTCTTC. Its protein product is CAWTSIGFYNEQFF.

This clonotype was seen ten or more times. V gene TRBV20-1 combines with J gene TRBJ2-3; unclear D gene. Germline loops: CDR1 DFQATT, CDR2 SNEGSKA (reference sequence). The CDR3 length is 14 residues. V gave up 2 bases and J gave up 2 bases, with 11 bases separating them. CDR3 loop: CSARSDHLTDTQYF. The CDR3 bases are TGCAGTGCTAGATCGGACCACCTCACAGATACGCAGTATTTT.